This entry features one T cell receptor beta chain sequence. The data belong to a study of cytomegalovirus exposure and HLA in healthy donors. Trimming pared 0 bases from V and 2 bases from J, leaving 11 bases between. The CDR3 is 15 residues long. The PCR made use of 60 Vbeta and 13 Jbeta primers. Some clones are missing from TCRdb's copy, which holds only in-frame ones; the method was immunoSEQ multiplex PCR. Here the sample spans 95,000 to 150,000 clones, over 80% being singletons. The sequenced sample was PBMCs. The receptor's source is a man aged 30-40 years in good health and CMV-seronegative. The V gene is TRBV5-3, the J gene TRBJ1-2, with a tentative D call TRBD1 (6 bases). TRBV5-3 is assigned to the ORF class and has an uncertain function. CDR3 DNA sequence: TGTGCCAGAAGCTTGGTCAGGGGTGAGAACTATGGCTACACCTTC. Its translation: CARSLVRGENYGYTF.